This T cell receptor beta chain is drawn from a study of blood T cell repertoires in COVID-19. About the research overall: The United States, Italy and Spain provided the acute and convalescent COVID-19 samples. T cells, B-cell-depleted T cells, or PBMCs provided the cDNA or gDNA that served as material.

The germline CDR1 and CDR2 sequences are MDHEN and SYDVKM. This CDR3 comprises 17 residues. Germline trimming cut 6 bases from V and 5 bases from J; bases unmatched to any gene: 12. Source study methods: Amplified reference gene primers provided the basis for estimating nucleated cell counts. Repertoires were generated with immunoSEQ multiplex PCR, while TCRdb's copy carries only in-frame clones and drops some. V, J and clone size reflect that table, while D and trimming were determined from the DNA. The sample has some 190,000 clones; less than 85% are singletons. The TCR was taken from a woman between 45 and 60 years old with acute or convalescent COVID-19. The chain couples TRBV28 to TRBJ2-5, with TRBD2 matching over 13 bases. Sequencing input: peripheral blood. The CDR3 nucleotides are TGTGCCAGCAGCCACCCCCGGACTAGCGGGAGAATTGAGACCCAGTACTTC. Residues: CASSHPRTSGRIETQYF.